These 32 T cell receptor beta chains were all obtained from the same sample, sequenced in a study of T cell repertoires in cytomegalovirus infection. These receptors' antigens are unknown. From the reads, TCRdb called clonotypes with MiXCR, one entry per CDR3 protein. The table includes roughly 920,000 distinct CDR3 sequences, less than 35% detected once. The specimen comprised cultured CD8+ T cells from PBMCs, sampled from culture after CMV antigen stimulation. These receptors all come from a human donor in good health (CMV status not recorded). Some clones in this sample may be carry-over from other donors' samples.

This clonotype was seen a handful of times. The chain couples TRBV6-6 to TRBJ1-5, with D tentatively TRBD1 (5 bases). V was cut by 1 base and J by 5 bases, with 12 bases left in between. This CDR3 is built from 15 residues. In germline, CDR1 is MNHNY, CDR2 SVGAGI (reference sequence). CDR3 in DNA: TGTGCCAGCAGTTACTGGGCAGGGTTGGATCAGCCCCAGCATTTT. Translation gives CASSYWAGLDQPQHF.

The chain recombines TRBV6-2 or TRBV6-3 with TRBJ2-3; TRBD2 aligns across 8 bases. The CDR3 runs 15 residues. In germline, CDR1 is MNHEY, CDR2 SVGEGT. With V trimmed by 4 bases and J by 4 bases, 7 bases remained unmatched. CDR3 coding DNA: TGTGCCAGCAGTTCCGAGCGGGGGTCATCAGATACGCAGTATTTT. It codes for CASSSERGSSDTQYF.

As regards this clonotype: Given a much more abundant clone one base away, this may be a read error. This rearrangement joins TRBV7-6 to TRBJ2-5, with TRBD1 matching over 12 bases. In germline, CDR1 is SGHVS, CDR2 FNYEAQ. Germline trimming cut 5 bases from V and 6 bases from J; bases unmatched to any gene: 10. The CDR3 contains 16 residues. The CDR3 DNA reads TGTGCCAGCAGCGTGACTGGGACAGGGGGCGGGAAGACCCAGTACTTC. This translates into CASSVTGTGGGKTQYF.

This clonotype was picked up many times. V usage is TRBV7-6 and J usage is TRBJ2-1; D is undetermined. Germline V gene sequence: CDR1 SGHVS, CDR2 FNYEAQ. The CDR3 sequence is 13 residues long. Trimming removed 2 bases from V and 6 bases from J, with 8 bases in between. This CDR3 is CASSLRLANEQFF. The DNA of the CDR3 is TGTGCCAGCAGCTTAAGGCTGGCCAATGAGCAGTTCTTC. The variable domain in full, with the rest retrieved from reference TRBV7-6 and TRBJ2-1, is GAGVSQSPRYKVTKRGQDVALRCDPISGHVSLYWYRQALGQGPEFLTYFNYEAQQDKSGLPNDRFSAERPEGSISTLTIQRTEQRDSAMYRCASSLRLANEQFFGPGTRLTVL.

A word on this clonotype: Just one base apart from a much larger clone, this may be a read error. V is TRBV20-1 and J is TRBJ2-3; D remains unclear. V dropped 5 bases and J dropped 5 bases, with 20 bases sitting between them. The CDR3 contains 15 residues. Germline CDR1 and CDR2: DFQATT and SNEGSKA (reference sequence). The CDR3 region is CSAGPPPRSGDTQYF. The CDR3 coding sequence is TGCAGTGCTGGACCCCCGCCCAGATCGGGAGATACGCAGTATTTT.

The chain carries TRBV4-1 and TRBJ2-7, with 8 nucleotides matching TRBD2. The CDR3 loop spans 16 amino acids. The germline CDR1 and CDR2 sequences are MGHRA and YSYEKL. Germline trimming cut 4 bases from V and 5 bases from J; bases unmatched to any gene: 13. The CDR3 nucleotides are TGCGCCAGCAGCCTATCTATTATAGCGGGGCCACACGAGCAGTACTTC. Encoded protein: CASSLSIIAGPHEQYF.

V is TRBV27 and J is TRBJ2-1, with D tentatively TRBD1 (5 bases). V was trimmed by 4 bases and J by 3 bases, leaving 16 bases between them. The CDR3 runs 16 residues. Germline-derived CDR1 and CDR2 are MNHEY and SMNVEV (reference sequence). The CDR3 reads CASSSPGFNVYNEQFF. The CDR3 DNA follows: TGTGCCAGCAGTTCGCCAGGGTTTAATGTCTACAATGAGCAGTTCTTC.

This clonotype came up once. V and J are TRBV29-1 and TRBJ1-2; TRBD1 matches 9 bases. CDR1 and CDR2 (germline): SQVTM, ANQGSEA. The CDR3 consists of 13 residues. V lost 0 bases to trimming and J lost 8 bases; unmatched junction nucleotides: 4. The CDR3 loop is CSVEDGTGSGYTF. The CDR3 coding sequence is TGCAGCGTTGAAGATGGGACAGGGTCCGGCTACACCTTC.

There are many counts of this clonotype. CDR3 DNA sequence: TGTGCCAGCAGCACGCTCAACACCGGGGAGCTGTTTTTT. This translates into CASSTLNTGELFF. The chain is built from TRBV7-2 and TRBJ2-2; no definite D call. CDR3 length: 13 amino acids. Trimming removed 5 bases at V and 2 bases at J, with 6 bases between. In germline, CDR1 is SGHTA, CDR2 FQGNSA.

Many counts were recorded for this clonotype. The gene calls are TRBV7-9 and TRBJ1-1, with D possibly being TRBD1 (5 bases). This CDR3 is 16 amino acids long. V dropped 5 bases and J dropped 0 bases, with 16 bases sitting between them. Germline V gene sequence: CDR1 SEHNR, CDR2 FQNEAQ (reference sequence). Here the CDR3 reads CASSLSRRAVNTEAFF. As DNA, the CDR3 is TGTGCCAGCAGCCTAAGTCGCAGGGCCGTGAACACTGAAGCTTTCTTT. The entire variable domain, with the rest obtained from reference TRBV7-9 and TRBJ1-1, is as follows: DTGVSQNPRHKITKRGQNVTFRCDPISEHNRLYWYRQTLGQGPEFLTYFQNEAQLEKSRLLSDRFSAERPKGSFSTLEIQRTEQGDSAMYLCASSLSRRAVNTEAFFGQGTRLTVV.

V gene TRBV27 combines with J gene TRBJ2-5; the D call may be TRBD1 or TRBD2 (5 bases each). The CDR3 loop spans 13 amino acids. Germline CDR1 and CDR2: MNHEY and SMNVEV (reference sequence). The V end was cut by 7 bases, the J end by 3 bases, with 12 bases between. The CDR3 DNA follows: TGTGCCAGCAATAAGAGGGGAGAAGAGACCCAGTACTTC. Translation gives CASNKRGEETQYF.

The rearrangement links TRBV7-6 to TRBJ2-5; the match to TRBD2 covers 9 bases. The ends lost 7 bases at V and 5 bases at J; junction bases unmatched: 14. The V gene's germline CDR1 is SGHVS and CDR2 FNYEAQ. CDR3 length equals 16 residues. The CDR3 is CASIRGAAGGTETQYF. The CDR3 coding sequence is TGTGCCAGCATCCGGGGCGCGGCGGGGGGGACTGAGACCCAGTACTTC.

This clonotype has a handful of counts. The chain uses TRBV4-1 and TRBJ2-3, with TRBD2 matching over 8 bases. The CDR3 runs to 16 residues. Looked up from germline, CDR1 is MGHRA and CDR2 is YSYEKL. V shed 0 bases and J 1 base; nucleotides not matched to a gene: 3. In DNA form, the CDR3 reads TGCGCCAGCAGCCAAGACTGGCGGGGGGGCACAGATACGCAGTATTTT. This translates into CASSQDWRGGTDTQYF.

This chain connects TRBV11-1 to TRBJ2-7; weak D call: TRBD1 (5 bases). Trimming stripped 4 bases from V and 1 base from J, with 8 bases between. CDR3 length: 13 residues. In germline, CDR1 is SGHAT, CDR2 FQDESV (reference sequence). CDR3 loop: CASSYRQSYEQYV. The CDR3 bases are TGTGCCAGCAGCTACAGGCAATCCTACGAGCAGTACGTC.

This clonotype occurred many times. This sequence joins TRBV3-1 and TRBJ2-1, with D possibly being TRBD2 (6 bases). Per germline, CDR1 LGHDT and CDR2 YNNKEL (reference sequence). The CDR3 runs to 13 residues. V gave up 6 bases and J gave up 7 bases, with 13 bases separating them. The CDR3 reads CASRGLAPNEQFF. The CDR3 nucleotides read TGTGCCAGCAGGGGGCTAGCGCCTAATGAGCAGTTCTTC.

J is TRBJ1-2 and V is TRBV14; D ambiguous. The CDR3 has 19 residues. The ends were cut back, 0 bases at V and 1 base at J, with 21 bases in the middle. Germline V gene lookup returns CDR1 SGHDN and CDR2 FVKESK. The CDR3: CASSQDSVHGPRFNYGYTF. In DNA, the CDR3 is TGTGCCAGCAGCCAAGATTCGGTACACGGACCCCGGTTTAACTATGGCTACACCTTC.

V is TRBV6-1 and J is TRBJ1-1, with D unclear. Trimming took 1 base from V and 7 from J, leaving 7 bases between them. This CDR3 has 12 amino acids. Germline assignment: CDR1 MNHNS and CDR2 SASEGT. CDR3 in amino acids: CASSEGTVEAFF. CDR3 nucleotide sequence: TGTGCCAGCAGTGAAGGGACTGTTGAAGCTTTCTTT.

The gene calls are TRBV20-1 and TRBJ2-7; tentatively, D is TRBD2 (5 bases). Trimming cost V 1 base and J 0 bases, with 13 bases left between them. The CDR3 contains 15 residues. Germline CDR1 DFQATT, CDR2 SNEGSKA (reference sequence). The chain's CDR3 is CSARAERALSYEQYF. CDR3 sequence (DNA): TGCAGTGCTAGAGCGGAGAGGGCTCTCTCCTACGAGCAGTACTTC.

The chain joins TRBV20-1 to TRBJ1-5; D is unresolved. The CDR3 totals 15 residues. V gave up 0 bases and J gave up 2 bases, with 11 bases separating them. CDR1 DFQATT and CDR2 SNEGSKA come from the germline V gene (reference sequence). For the CDR3, the DNA is TGCAGTGCTAGAGATTCATCCTGGGGCAATCAGCCCCAGCATTTT. Translating it yields CSARDSSWGNQPQHF.

This clonotype was observed a handful of times. This rearrangement joins TRBV7-9 to TRBJ2-3; 7 positions match TRBD2. The CDR3 spans 14 residues. Germline trimming cut 5 bases from V and 9 bases from J; bases unmatched to any gene: 11. Germline V lookup: CDR1 SEHNR, CDR2 FQNEAQ (reference sequence). The CDR3 here is CASSPAGDRRTQYF. CDR3 coding DNA: TGTGCCAGCAGCCCCGCGGGGGACCGAAGAACGCAGTATTTT.

The chain is built from TRBV7-9 and TRBJ2-7; tentatively, D is TRBD1 or TRBD2 (5 bases each). The CDR3 runs to 15 residues. The germline CDR1 and CDR2 sequences are SEHNR and FQNEAQ (reference sequence). Between the trimmed V and J ends, which lost 4 bases and 0 bases, there was a span of 13 bases. As DNA, the CDR3 is TGTGCCAGCAGCTCCGGACTGGGGCGCTCCTACGAGCAGTACGTC. It specifies CASSSGLGRSYEQYV.

This clonotype was seen a handful of times. This chain joins TRBV7-9 and TRBJ1-1, with TRBD1 identical over 8 bases. J gave up 5 bases and V 5 bases, and 13 bases lay outside the gene matches. Germline CDR1 SEHNR, CDR2 FQNEAQ (reference sequence). This CDR3 has 16 residues. This chain's CDR3 is CASSTATGEVRTEAFF. The CDR3 nucleotides are TGTGCCAGCAGCACCGCGACAGGGGAAGTGAGGACTGAAGCTTTCTTT.

The sample holds a few counts of this clonotype. This sequence joins TRBV12-5 and TRBJ1-5; D is unresolved. This CDR3 is 15 amino acids long. CDR1 is LGHNT, CDR2 FRNRAP, per germline. The V end lost 1 base, the J end lost 6 bases, and 13 bases lay between the germline ends. The CDR3 DNA is TGTGCTAGTGGTTTGGAAGAGAGGACGACTCAGCCCCAGCATTTT. As protein: CASGLEERTTQPQHF.

There are a few counts of this clonotype. This chain's CDR3 is CASNQRRPDTQYF. CDR3 DNA: TGCGCCAGCAACCAGCGCAGACCAGATACGCAGTATTTT. V is TRBV10-2 and J is TRBJ2-3; no definite D call. This CDR3 contains 13 residues. Germline assignment: CDR1 WSHSY and CDR2 SAAADI. V dropped 7 bases and J dropped 4 bases, with 12 bases sitting between them.

The rearrangement uses TRBV7-6 and TRBJ1-4; 7 bases are a match to TRBD1. This CDR3 comprises 16 residues. The germline V gene has CDR1 SGHVS and CDR2 FNYEAQ. Unmatched junction bases numbered 14, after V lost 5 bases and J lost 8 bases. Written as DNA, the CDR3 is TGTGCCAGCAGCGATATGGAGGGGGCGCCGGGGGAAAAACTGTTTTTT. Protein: CASSDMEGAPGEKLFF. Based on the CDR3 plus reference TRBV7-6 and TRBJ1-4, the full variable domain is GAGVSQSPRYKVTKRGQDVALRCDPISGHVSLYWYRQALGQGPEFLTYFNYEAQQDKSGLPNDRFSAERPEGSISTLTIQRTEQRDSAMYRCASSDMEGAPGEKLFFGSGTQLSVL.

The gene calls are TRBV6-5 and TRBJ1-2, with TRBD1 as a possible D gene (6 bases). Between the trimmed V and J ends, which lost 0 bases and 5 bases, there was a span of 13 bases. This CDR3 region has 15 residues. Germline CDR1 is MNHEY and CDR2 is SVGAGI. CDR3 region: CASSYSHGTPYGYTF. The CDR3 DNA is TGTGCCAGCAGTTACTCGCACGGGACACCTTATGGCTACACCTTC.

The chain has TRBV5-1 and TRBJ2-1, with D perhaps TRBD1 (7 bases). The CDR3 has 12 amino acids. Germline V gene data show CDR1 as SGHRS and CDR2 as YFSETQ. Trimming removed 3 bases from V and 12 bases from J, with 13 bases in between. CDR3 amino acids: CASSYGQEGQFF. The CDR3 region has the DNA TGCGCCAGCAGCTACGGACAGGAGGGGCAGTTCTTC.

The chain has TRBV19 and TRBJ1-3; D gene ambiguous. Germline CDR1 LNHDA, CDR2 SQIVND (reference sequence). Trimming removed 5 bases at V and 4 bases at J, with 18 bases between. This CDR3 has 16 residues. CDR3 sequence reads: CASSPTVSRRGNTIYF. The CDR3 DNA sequence: TGTGCCAGTAGTCCGACGGTTTCCAGGCGCGGAAACACCATATATTTT.

This clonotype has just a few counts. The gene calls are TRBV7-6 and TRBJ2-3; a weak D match, TRBD2 (5 bases). V was trimmed by 5 bases and J by 5 bases, leaving 8 bases between them. CDR3 size: 12 residues. Germline loops: CDR1 SGHVS, CDR2 FNYEAQ. The CDR3 reads CASSVLGDTQYF. CDR3 sequence (DNA): TGTGCCAGCAGCGTACTAGGAGATACGCAGTATTTT.

This clonotype was counted a few times. CDR3 bases: TGTGCCAGCAGCAAGCGCGACCCTCCCTACGAGCAGTACTTC. Its protein product is CASSKRDPPYEQYF. The chain recombines TRBV7-9 with TRBJ2-7; no clear D. Germline values: CDR1 SEHNR, CDR2 FQNEAQ (reference sequence). The CDR3 contains 14 residues. V shed 5 bases and J shed 2 bases, with 13 bases lying between them.

This clonotype was recorded many times. In DNA form, the CDR3 reads TGTGCCAGCAGCTTCCGGACAGGACCGAACACTGAAGCTTTCTTT. The encoded protein is CASSFRTGPNTEAFF. J is TRBJ1-1 and V is TRBV7-2; 7 nucleotides match TRBD1. After removal of 3 bases from V and 1 base from J, the junction contained 5 bases not matched to a gene. Germline loops: CDR1 SGHTA, CDR2 FQGNSA. The CDR3 loop spans 15 amino acids.

The chain links TRBV6-6 to TRBJ2-1; D remains ambiguous. Germline V gene data show CDR1 as MNHNY and CDR2 as SVGAGI (reference sequence). This CDR3 contains 14 residues. Between the trimmed V and J ends, which lost 5 bases and 2 bases, there was a span of 10 bases. The CDR3 bases are TGTGCCAGCAGTACTTTAATACCCTACAATGAGCAGTTCTTC. It is translated as CASSTLIPYNEQFF.